This T cell receptor (beta chain) was obtained from a study of blood T cell repertoires in COVID-19 (dated by TCRdb to about 2020). As for the study more broadly: Samples from collaborators originated in the United States, Italy and Spain and spanned both the acute and convalescent phases of COVID-19. The material from the prospective study consisted of cDNA or gDNA derived from T cells, B-cell-depleted T cells, or PBMCs. The dataset comprised deeply sampled blood TCRbeta repertoires from subjects exposed to, actively infected with, or recovered from COVID-19. The repertoires were made available in a free public database intended to serve as a resource for research on the immune response to SARS-CoV-2. The samples were drawn from two sources: the first 160 participants of the ongoing ImmuneRACE study, and 950 to 1,500 subjects contributed by 6 global collaborators. The sample metadata nearly always contained a de-identified subject ID, COVID-19 status, age in years and sex. Where HLA class I and class II types were available, the types were taken from metadata supplied by the sample provider, not from assay-based typing.

TCRbeta CDR3 regions were amplified from genomic DNA using the immunoSEQ Assay, a bias-controlled multiplex PCR. In the original analysis: The number of nucleated cells in each sample was estimated by amplification of reference gene primers within the assay. To quantify the absolute abundance of each unique TCRbeta CDR3 rearrangement, sequence reads were collapsed and filtered. For each sample, productive Simpson clonality was calculated as the square root of Simpson's diversity index over productive rearrangements. Drawn from immuneACCESS, this table holds only the in-frame rearrangements with V and J called that TCRdb kept. Clones are partly lost; checked studies trace under half to an unresolved V gene and leave the rest unexplained. V and J calls and clone size are as listed in that table; D and trimming were resolved from the DNA. This sample holds some 180,000 clones; nearly 90% were observed only once. Clones ranked in the top ten supply approximately 0.62% of the sample.

Collaborating institutions collected whole blood in K2EDTA tubes following their own protocols. Collaborator samples were shipped for TCRbeta analysis as frozen whole blood, isolated PBMCs, or DNA extracted from either sample type. In regard to this clone: The antigen this receptor binds is unknown. Per-nucleotide qualities are absent, and no much larger clonotype sits a single base away.

Results the study describes overall, beyond this receptor: The quantity of clinical and demographic metadata differed by source and by participant and was supplied without curation.

Spanning cysteine to phenylalanine, the CDR3 consists of 16 amino acids. Solely the CDR3 DNA is kept, with 48 bases framed from the first base. The junction shows trimming of 2 bases on V and 3 bases on J, and the gene matches do not reach 8 bases of it. CDR1 and CDR2, looked up from the germline V gene (reference sequence), are SEHNR and FQNEAQ. The origin of this receptor is a man aged 45 to 65 with acute or convalescent COVID-19. Sequenced sample: peripheral blood. Here the chain combines TRBV7-9 and TRBJ2-5; the central 8 bases match TRBD2. The CDR3 loop reads CASSLYRLAPEETQYF. The DNA is TGTGCCAGCAGCTTATATAGACTAGCGCCAGAAGAGACCCAGTACTTC.